Sequencing of this TCR beta chain was carried out in a study of T cells in Graves' hyperthyroidism and ophthalmopathy. Study-wide points: Ophthalmopathy could be told apart from stable hyperthyroidism with a 13 V-J model. Ophthalmopathy, which appeared later, was predicted by the model a median roughly 6.6 months before onset. The blood repertoire included most of the expanded thyroid clonotypes above 0.001.

The CDR3 regions of TCR beta were amplified from RNA transcripts. A first-round RT-PCR of the TCR CDR3 used the HTBI primer set. TCRdb reprocessed the multiplex PCR reads via MiXCR and lists one record per CDR3 protein. Of roughly 240,000 distinct CDR3 sequences listed, roughly 17% were seen once; the top ten hold around 28%. PBMCs came from more than 9.5 ml fresh peripheral blood. The sample holds many counts of this clonotype. Its cognate antigen is unknown. V lost 5 bases and J lost 6, with 17 bases in between. Looked up from germline, CDR1 is MNHNS and CDR2 is SASEGT. The CDR3 has 14 residues. The clonotype comes from a woman between 18 and 30 years old with Graves' ophthalmopathy. Material: blood. This chain joins TRBV6-1 and TRBJ2-7; perhaps TRBD1 as D (5 bases). DNA for the CDR3: TGTGCCAGCAGTTACCTCCAGGGTACCTCCGAGCAGTACTTC. Residues: CASSYLQGTSEQYF.